Listed below are T cell receptor beta chains from one sample, sequenced in a study of T-cell memory formation after mild COVID-19. TCRdb ran MiXCR on the 5' RACE reads and lists one entry per CDR3 protein. Of 150,000 to 200,000 distinct CDR3 sequences listed, 25% to 40% are singletons. What was sequenced was PBMCs or a T cell subset sorted from them (not recorded which). These receptors originate from an adult woman who had mild COVID-19 (a few samples of this study predate the infection). Cell type and time point are not known. The CDR3 runs from the conserved cysteine through the conserved F or W. Fields, in order: J gene, V gene, clone size, D gene, CDR3 DNA, CDR3 protein. A D gene is named only where the DNA matches it firmly. Some rows have no size entry. The others give once, few or many, or a class for an expanded clone.

J: TRBJ2-3; V: TRBV5-1; size: .; D: TRBD1; DNA: TGCGCCAGCAGCTTCCGGGACAGGGGGGTTTTAGATACGCAGTATTTT; CDR3: CASSFRDRGVLDTQYF
J: TRBJ2-1; V: TRBV6-5; size: few; D: TRBD2; DNA: TGTGCCAGCAGCTCCGGGACTAGCGGGAGTATCTATGAGCAGTTCTTC; CDR3: CASSSGTSGSIYEQFF
J: TRBJ2-7; V: TRBV5-1; size: .; D: .; DNA: TGCGCCAGCAGCTTGGCCCAGGGGCAGGGTAAAACCTACGAGCAGTACTTC; CDR3: CASSLAQGQGKTYEQYF
J: TRBJ2-7; V: TRBV12-3/TRBV12-4; size: few; D: .; DNA: TGTGCCAGCAGTCCAGGACCCCCCTGGGAGCAGTACTTC; CDR3: CASSPGPPWEQYF
J: TRBJ1-1; V: TRBV14; size: .; D: .; DNA: TGTGCCAGCAGCCAAGACCCCCCCAGGGTGAACACTGAAGCTTTCTTT; CDR3: CASSQDPPRVNTEAFF
J: TRBJ1-4; V: TRBV5-6; size: .; D: .; DNA: TGTGCCAGCAGCTTGGCCAGGGAAGTCCTTTTT; CDR3: CASSLAREVLF
J: TRBJ1-1; V: TRBV7-8; size: .; D: .; DNA: TGTGCCAGCAGCTTAGATGGCCAGGGGATTCGAGCTTTCTTT; CDR3: CASSLDGQGIRAFF
J: TRBJ1-2; V: TRBV29-1; size: .; D: .; DNA: TGCAGCGTTGAAGATCCGGGGGATCTTGGCTACACCTTC; CDR3: CSVEDPGDLGYTF
J: TRBJ2-1; V: TRBV7-3; size: once; D: .; DNA: TGTGCCAGCAGCTTAACAGCTGACAATGAGCAGTTCTTC; CDR3: CASSLTADNEQFF
J: TRBJ2-2; V: TRBV6-6; size: .; D: TRBD1; DNA: TGTGCCAGCACCCGGACAGGGGACACCGGGGAGCTGTTTTTT; CDR3: CASTRTGDTGELFF
J: TRBJ2-7; V: TRBV9; size: .; D: .; DNA: TGTGCCAGCAGCGCACACAGTACGGTTTACGAGCAGTACTTC; CDR3: CASSAHSTVYEQYF
J: TRBJ2-1; V: TRBV18; size: few; D: TRBD2; DNA: TGTGCCAGCTCACCATTAAAGAGCGGGGGGTACAATGAGCAGTTCTTC; CDR3: CASSPLKSGGYNEQFF
J: TRBJ2-5; V: TRBV25-1; size: .; D: TRBD1; DNA: TGTGCCAGCAGTGAGTGGGCCCCCGACAGGGTCGGGACCCAGTACTTC; CDR3: CASSEWAPDRVGTQYF
J: TRBJ2-2; V: TRBV7-9; size: .; D: .; DNA: TGTGCCAGCAGGTTAAACACCGGGGAGCTGTTTTTT; CDR3: CASRLNTGELFF
J: TRBJ2-1; V: TRBV7-2; size: .; D: .; DNA: TGTGCCAGCAGCCCCGGACCCCGGAGCTCCTACAATGAGCAGTTCTTC; CDR3: CASSPGPRSSYNEQFF
J: TRBJ2-7; V: TRBV18; size: .; D: .; DNA: TGTGCCAGCTCACCCCCCATGGTGCCCTACGAGCAGTACTTC; CDR3: CASSPPMVPYEQYF
J: TRBJ1-1; V: TRBV20-1; size: .; D: .; DNA: TGCAGTGCTAGTTCCTACGGGGGAGGCACTGAAGCTTTCTTT; CDR3: CSASSYGGGTEAFF
J: TRBJ2-3; V: TRBV4-1; size: .; D: .; DNA: TGCGCCAGCAGCCTTTCCTTTCCAGATACGCAGTATTTT; CDR3: CASSLSFPDTQYF
J: TRBJ2-7; V: TRBV5-1; size: .; D: .; DNA: TGCGCCAGCAGCTTGGGGGACCGGCAGCTGTACGAGCAGTACTTC; CDR3: CASSLGDRQLYEQYF
J: TRBJ2-2; V: TRBV12-3/TRBV12-4; size: .; D: .; DNA: TGTGCCAGCAGTTCTCGAGACAGGAACACCGGGGAGCTGTTTTTT; CDR3: CASSSRDRNTGELFF
J: TRBJ2-2; V: TRBV30; size: .; D: TRBD1; DNA: TGTGCCTGGAGCCCGGGACAGGGGGACACCGGGGAGCTGTTTTTT; CDR3: CAWSPGQGDTGELFF
J: TRBJ2-1; V: TRBV7-6; size: .; D: .; DNA: TGTGCCAGCAGCTTAGCGGCGGGGAGCTCCTACAATGAGCAGTTCTTC; CDR3: CASSLAAGSSYNEQFF
J: TRBJ2-1; V: TRBV30; size: many; D: .; DNA: TGTGCCTGGAGTGTAGAATTGGGGGCTGAGCAGTTCTTC; CDR3: CAWSVELGAEQFF
J: TRBJ2-1; V: TRBV11-2; size: .; D: TRBD2; DNA: TGTGCCAGCAGCTCCGGGGGGAGGTCCTACAATGAGCAGTTCTTC; CDR3: CASSSGGRSYNEQFF
J: TRBJ2-1; V: TRBV7-8; size: few; D: .; DNA: TGTGCCAGCAGCCCCGTACTGCTGCATGAGCAGTTCTTC; CDR3: CASSPVLLHEQFF
J: TRBJ1-3; V: TRBV7-8; size: .; D: TRBD1; DNA: TGTGCCAGCAGCTACCCGCAGGGGGTTACGGGGGGAAACACCATATATTTT; CDR3: CASSYPQGVTGGNTIYF
J: TRBJ2-7; V: TRBV3-1; size: .; D: .; DNA: TGTGCCAGCAGCTCGGACTCATCCGAGCAGTACTTC; CDR3: CASSSDSSEQYF
J: TRBJ2-3; V: TRBV5-5; size: .; D: .; DNA: TGTGCCAGCAGGACCAGGGGGGTCGGCACAGATACGCAGTATTTT; CDR3: CASRTRGVGTDTQYF
J: TRBJ2-4; V: TRBV7-2; size: .; D: .; DNA: TGTGCCAGCAGCCGAGCAAACATTCAGTACTTC; CDR3: CASSRANIQYF
J: TRBJ1-4; V: TRBV5-1; size: .; D: .; DNA: TGCGCCAGCAGAAATGGATGGGGGGCAACTAATGAAAAACTGTTTTTT; CDR3: CASRNGWGATNEKLFF
J: TRBJ2-3; V: TRBV7-9; size: medium-sized; D: TRBD2; DNA: TGTGCCAGCAGCCCTGGGGTAGCGGGGTCTCGCACAGATACGCAGTATTTT; CDR3: CASSPGVAGSRTDTQYF
J: TRBJ2-2; V: TRBV4-1; size: .; D: .; DNA: TGCGCCAGCAGCCCCGCAGGGGCCGGGGAGCTGTTTTTT; CDR3: CASSPAGAGELFF
J: TRBJ2-7; V: TRBV5-5; size: .; D: .; DNA: TGTGCCAGCAGCTTGGTTGGCGCTCTACTGTCCGAGCAGTACTTC; CDR3: CASSLVGALLSEQYF
J: TRBJ2-1; V: TRBV7-9; size: many; D: .; DNA: TGTGCCAGCAGTCTCCTGGATGAGCAGTTCTTC; CDR3: CASSLLDEQFF
J: TRBJ2-3; V: TRBV12-3/TRBV12-4; size: .; D: TRBD1; DNA: TGTGCCAGCAGTTTAACCGGGACAGGGCCCTCTGGTACGCAGTATTTT; CDR3: CASSLTGTGPSGTQYF
J: TRBJ1-5; V: TRBV27; size: few; D: .; DNA: TGTGCCAGCAGTTTACAGGGAGGCAATCAGCCCCAGCATTTT; CDR3: CASSLQGGNQPQHF
J: TRBJ2-4; V: TRBV19; size: few; D: .; DNA: TGTGCCAGTACGGGACCTGGGGAAAACATTCAGTACTTC; CDR3: CASTGPGENIQYF
J: TRBJ1-3; V: TRBV29-1; size: .; D: .; DNA: TGCAGCGTTGGTGGGGGAAACTCTGGAAACACCATATATTTT; CDR3: CSVGGGNSGNTIYF
J: TRBJ2-4; V: TRBV24-1; size: .; D: .; DNA: TGTGCCACCAGTGATGACGAGTGGACGGACATTCAGTACTTC; CDR3: CATSDDEWTDIQYF
J: TRBJ2-1; V: TRBV14; size: .; D: .; DNA: TGTGCCAGCAGCCAATATAAAACTAGCTCGAGGTCTGAGCAGTTCTTC; CDR3: CASSQYKTSSRSEQFF
J: TRBJ2-7; V: TRBV7-9; size: .; D: TRBD1; DNA: TGTGCCAGCAGCTCGTCCCGGGACAGGACCTACGAGCAGTACTTC; CDR3: CASSSSRDRTYEQYF
J: TRBJ1-5; V: TRBV11-2; size: .; D: .; DNA: TGTGCCAGCAGCTTAGATCGAGGGGCCACCCAGCATTTT; CDR3: CASSLDRGATQHF
J: TRBJ1-2; V: TRBV5-1; size: few; D: TRBD1; DNA: TGCGCCAGCAGCTCGACAGGGGGCTATGGCTACACCTTC; CDR3: CASSSTGGYGYTF
J: TRBJ2-2; V: TRBV29-1; size: few; D: .; DNA: TGCAGTATACTCGGGGAGCTGTTTTTT; CDR3: CSILGELFF
J: TRBJ2-3; V: TRBV5-1; size: .; D: TRBD2; DNA: TGCGCCAGCAGCTTGGTGTTAGCGGGGACGGGTCGCACAGATACGCAGTATTTT; CDR3: CASSLVLAGTGRTDTQYF
J: TRBJ2-7; V: TRBV30; size: .; D: .; DNA: TGTGCCTGGAGTGTAGGCGACGAGCAGTACTTC; CDR3: CAWSVGDEQYF
J: TRBJ2-3; V: TRBV12-3/TRBV12-4; size: .; D: .; DNA: TGTGCCAGCACCCCAGGCCCGTTCCAGGGCACAGATACGCAGTATTTT; CDR3: CASTPGPFQGTDTQYF
J: TRBJ1-6; V: TRBV2; size: .; D: .; DNA: TGTGCCAGCAGTGGAGACGCCTATAATTCACCCCTCCACTTT; CDR3: CASSGDAYNSPLHF
J: TRBJ2-1; V: TRBV6-2/TRBV6-3; size: .; D: .; DNA: TGTGCCAGCATAAGGGGTTATGAGCAGTTCTTC; CDR3: CASIRGYEQFF
J: TRBJ1-2; V: TRBV7-6; size: .; D: .; DNA: TGTGCCAGCAGCTTAGGCGGCCGCGGGGGCAGCTATGGCTACACCTTC; CDR3: CASSLGGRGGSYGYTF
J: TRBJ2-1; V: TRBV12-3/TRBV12-4; size: .; D: TRBD2; DNA: TGTGCCAGCAGTCCTAGCGGGAACCTCCGGGATGAGCAGTTCTTC; CDR3: CASSPSGNLRDEQFF
J: TRBJ2-3; V: TRBV3-1; size: .; D: .; DNA: TGTGCCAGCACCGTTGCTGGCACAGATACGCAGTATTTT; CDR3: CASTVAGTDTQYF
J: TRBJ1-6; V: TRBV5-1; size: .; D: .; DNA: TGCGCCAGCAGCCCTGCTCAGGGAACGGGCTCACCCCTCCACTTT; CDR3: CASSPAQGTGSPLHF
J: TRBJ2-1; V: TRBV5-1; size: few; D: TRBD2; DNA: TGCGCCAGCAGCTTACCTAGCGGCTACAATGAGCAGTTCTTC; CDR3: CASSLPSGYNEQFF
J: TRBJ2-5; V: TRBV2; size: .; D: TRBD2; DNA: TGTGCCAGCAGTGAAGGACTAGCGGGAGTGGAGACCCAGTACTTC; CDR3: CASSEGLAGVETQYF